The T cell receptor beta chain described here comes from a study of T cell clones after liver transplantation. Study-level results: Low donor cell numbers restricted donor-reactive repertoire measurement in a couple of subjects.

This clone was counted between two and nine times. The antigen remains undetermined. The method was immunoSEQ multiplex PCR; TCRdb's version includes in-frame clones alone and lacks a portion of them. In the table there are tens of thousands of clones, 85% to 90% of which are singletons. The V and J ends lost 7 bases and 6 bases, in that order; junction bases with no gene match: 3. Germline-derived CDR1 and CDR2 are SQVTM and ANQGSEA. The CDR3 is made up of 11 amino acids. The clonotype comes from a human patient who received a liver transplant. A share of the T cells may be of graft donor origin. This rearrangement joins TRBV29-1 to TRBJ1-2; 9 bases are shared with TRBD1. The starting material was CD8+ T cells from blood, obtained 12 months after liver transplant. The chain's CDR3 is CSATGGNGYTF. The DNA of the CDR3 is TGCAGCGCGACAGGGGGTAATGGCTACACCTTC.